This T cell receptor beta chain emerged from a study of blood T cell repertoires in COVID-19. About the study: Acute and convalescent COVID-19 samples came from the United States, Italy and Spain. The analysed material was cDNA or gDNA that came from T cells, B-cell-depleted T cells, or PBMCs.

The authors' processing: Reference gene primer amplification yielded estimated nucleated cell counts. Only in-frame clones appear in the TCRdb table, and some are missing; sequencing was by immunoSEQ multiplex PCR. V and J calls and clone size are given by that table; D and trimming were obtained from the DNA. The sample includes some 80,000 clones, more than 65% of them seen just once. This CDR3 spans 13 amino acids. The V gene lost 0 bases and the J gene lost 9 bases, with 12 bases spanning the gap. Germline loops: CDR1 MNHNS, CDR2 SASEGT. The TCR originated in a man at least 80 years old with acute or convalescent COVID-19. Specimen: peripheral blood. J is TRBJ2-7 and V is TRBV6-1; D is possibly TRBD1 (6 bases). DNA of the CDR3: TGTGCCAGCAGTGAAGCCCGGGGACAAAGGCAGTACTTC. Translation gives CASSEARGQRQYF.